This is a list of T cell receptor beta chains from one sample in a study of blood T cell repertoires in COVID-19. The data were produced by immunoSEQ multiplex PCR, yet TCRdb's version contains in-frame clones alone and is incomplete. The table lists 350,000 to 550,000 clones, 85% to 90% of them singletons. The sample consisted of PBMCs or T cells enriched from blood (not recorded which). The receptor source for this set is a young man who had recovered from COVID-19. Each CDR3 is given with its conserved first and last residue. The D gene is left open where the match is weak. Size is omitted from some rows. Given values are once, few, many or a class for expanded clones.

clone size	V gene	D gene	J gene	CDR3 DNA	CDR3 protein
-	TRBV11-3	-	TRBJ2-1	TGTGCCAGCAGCTTACGGGTCGGAGGGTTCTCCTACAATGAGCAGTTCTTC	CASSLRVGGFSYNEQFF
many	TRBV7-9	-	TRBJ2-1	TGTGCCAGCAGCCTCGATGACTCAGGGGCATACAATGAGCAGTTCTTC	CASSLDDSGAYNEQFF
-	TRBV18	-	TRBJ2-5	TGTGCCAGCTCACCACGGTCCAGCCAAGAGACCCAGTACTTC	CASSPRSSQETQYF
once	TRBV5-6	TRBD2	TRBJ2-1	TGTGCCAGCTCCCAGGAGGGACTAGGGTATGAGCAGTTCTTC	CASSQEGLGYEQFF
-	TRBV6-5	-	TRBJ1-5	TGTGCCAGCAGTTACGAGGAAGGCCAGCCCCAGCATTTT	CASSYEEGQPQHF
once	TRBV27	-	TRBJ1-4	TGTGCCAGCAGCGTCGACACTCCAGGGGAAAAACTGTTTTTT	CASSVDTPGEKLFF
-	TRBV7-9	TRBD1	TRBJ2-7	TGTGCCAGCAGCTCCCCATCGACAGGGACCAACGAGCAGTACTTC	CASSSPSTGTNEQYF
-	TRBV7-8	-	TRBJ2-1	TGTGCCAGCGGCGGCGACTACAATGAGCAGTTCTTC	CASGGDYNEQFF
-	TRBV11-3	-	TRBJ2-1	TGTGCCAGCAGCTCCCGGGATCACAATGAGCAGTTCTTC	CASSSRDHNEQFF
-	TRBV5-4	-	TRBJ1-2	TGTGCCAGCAGCTCGTCTACCTATGGCTACACCTTC	CASSSSTYGYTF
-	TRBV27	-	TRBJ1-2	TGTGCCAGCAGTCCTCACCTACAGGGTATCTTGGGCTACACCTTC	CASSPHLQGILGYTF
-	TRBV29-1	TRBD1	TRBJ2-3	TGCAGCGTTTCTCCCGGACAGGGAGGTAATACAGATACGCAGTATTTT	CSVSPGQGGNTDTQYF
-	TRBV19	-	TRBJ1-5	TGTGCCAGTAGATCGACAGTCACAATCAATCAGCCCCAGCATTTT	CASRSTVTINQPQHF
-	TRBV15	-	TRBJ2-5	TGTGCCACCAGCAGAGATACCAGTGGAGAGACCCAGTACTTC	CATSRDTSGETQYF
-	TRBV28	-	TRBJ1-1	TGTGCCAGTATGTCCTCGAACACTGAAGCTTTCTTT	CASMSSNTEAFF
-	TRBV5-1	-	TRBJ1-1	TGCGCCAGCAGCTTGGGTGGGGGAGGCACTGAAGCTTTCTTT	CASSLGGGGTEAFF
-	TRBV5-1	-	TRBJ2-7	TGCGCCAGCACCTCGGATGGGACTTTGTCCTACGAGCAGTACTTC	CASTSDGTLSYEQYF
once	TRBV20-1	-	TRBJ1-1	TGCAGTGCTAGTGGCGGGGTTCGCACTGAAGCTTTCTTT	CSASGGVRTEAFF
-	TRBV24-1	-	TRBJ2-7	TGTGCCACCAGTGACTCGGGACTTCAAGGGAGCAACGAGCAGTACTTC	CATSDSGLQGSNEQYF
-	TRBV30	TRBD2	TRBJ2-1	TGTGCCCCACGGGGTAGCGGGAGGGCGAATGAGCAGTTCTTC	CAPRGSGRANEQFF
-	TRBV12-3/TRBV12-4	-	TRBJ2-5	TGTGCCAGCAAGAGTCTAGCGCAAGGGACCCAGTACTTC	CASKSLAQGTQYF
once	TRBV19	-	TRBJ2-7	TGTGCCAGTAAACCTACCCCTCGGAGTTCTCACGAGCAGTACTTC	CASKPTPRSSHEQYF
once	TRBV7-6	TRBD2	TRBJ2-3	TGTGCCAGCAGCTCTACTAGCGGCCGCACAGATACGCAGTATTTT	CASSSTSGRTDTQYF
-	TRBV28	TRBD2	TRBJ2-7	TGTGCCAGCAATTCCGGGACTAGCGGCTCCTACGAGCAGTACTTC	CASNSGTSGSYEQYF
-	TRBV18	TRBD2	TRBJ2-1	TGTGCCAGCTCACCTAGCGGGAGCTTGGTCAATGAGCAGTTCTTC	CASSPSGSLVNEQFF
-	TRBV5-1	-	TRBJ1-3	TGCGCCAGCAGCTCTGGTGCGGGCAACTCTGGAAACACCATATATTTT	CASSSGAGNSGNTIYF
-	TRBV30	-	TRBJ2-7	TGTGCCTTACACAAGGGACACTACGAGCAGTACTTC	CALHKGHYEQYF
-	TRBV10-3	-	TRBJ2-7	TGTGCCATCAGTGAGGGCGGATACGAGCAGTACTTC	CAISEGGYEQYF
-	TRBV9	-	TRBJ1-5	TGTGCCAGCAGCGTATCGGGGGACAGCAATCAGCCCCAGCATTTT	CASSVSGDSNQPQHF
once	TRBV28	-	TRBJ2-7	TGTGCCAGCAGTTTCGGGTTGAATGGGCAGTACTTC	CASSFGLNGQYF
-	TRBV15	-	TRBJ2-7	TGTGCCACCAGCAGAGATGAACTAGCCTACGAGCAGTACTTC	CATSRDELAYEQYF
many	TRBV27	-	TRBJ1-5	TGTGCCAGCAGTTTAAGGGGCGGGACTGTAAATCAGCCCCAGCATTTT	CASSLRGGTVNQPQHF
-	TRBV30	-	TRBJ1-1	TGTGCCTGGAGCGCTCAGGGCGCTGAAGCTTTCTTT	CAWSAQGAEAFF
-	TRBV15	TRBD2	TRBJ2-5	TGTGCCACCAGCAGAGGTTTTTTAGCGGGAGTAGGAGAGACCCAGTACTTC	CATSRGFLAGVGETQYF
-	TRBV6-5	-	TRBJ2-5	TGTGCCAGCAGGGATCGGAGGCTAGTCTACGAGACCCAGTACTTC	CASRDRRLVYETQYF
-	TRBV12-3/TRBV12-4	-	TRBJ1-2	TGTGCCAGCAGGGGACTTCCCCGAGAGGGCTACACCTTC	CASRGLPREGYTF
-	TRBV4-2	-	TRBJ2-2	TGTGCCAGCAGCCGATTAGCGGACGCGAACACCGGGGAGCTGTTTTTT	CASSRLADANTGELFF
-	TRBV5-8	-	TRBJ1-2	TGTGCCAGCAGCCCCAGGGGAGAAAGAAATGGCTACACCTTC	CASSPRGERNGYTF
-	TRBV3-1/TRBV3-2	-	TRBJ1-5	TGTGCCAGCAGCCTTGGGACTGCTGCTAATCAGCCCCAGCATTTT	CASSLGTAANQPQHF
-	TRBV6-5	-	TRBJ2-7	TGTGCCAGCAGTCCAATAAGGGGCTCCTACGAGCAGTACTTC	CASSPIRGSYEQYF
-	TRBV7-3	TRBD1	TRBJ1-1	TGTGCCAGCAGCCTAGCGACAGGGTTGAACACTGAAGCTTTCTTT	CASSLATGLNTEAFF
-	TRBV6-1	TRBD2	TRBJ2-2	TGTGCCAGCAGTGAAAATGGACTAGCGGGAGACACCGGGGAGCTGTTTTTT	CASSENGLAGDTGELFF
-	TRBV29-1	-	TRBJ1-2	TGCAGCGTTGAGGAGGGTGGTTATGGCTACACCTTC	CSVEEGGYGYTF
-	TRBV3-1/TRBV3-2	TRBD2	TRBJ2-5	TGTGCCAGCAGCCTAAGACTAGCGGCAAACCAAGAGACCCAGTACTTC	CASSLRLAANQETQYF
once	TRBV5-1	TRBD2	TRBJ2-1	TGCGCCAGCAGCTTGGATCCTAGCGGGCCCGGGTACTACAATGAGCAGTTCTTC	CASSLDPSGPGYYNEQFF
-	TRBV10-3	TRBD2	TRBJ2-3	TGTGCCAGCCAGTTAGCGGGAGAAACAGATACGCAGTATTTT	CASQLAGETDTQYF